The entry that follows covers one T cell receptor beta chain sequence. What it binds is unknown. The germline V and J ends were trimmed by 2 bases and 2 bases, with 5 bases remaining between them. Germline assignment: CDR1 MNHEY and CDR2 SVGAGI. The CDR3 is 13 amino acids. The data were taken from a study of brain T cells in children with intractable seizures. Study conclusions and caveats: Viral specificity was inferred only from CDR3 similarity; HCMV serostatus was unknown.

Measured with immunoSEQ multiplex PCR; TCRdb has only the in-frame clones, and not every one. Here the sample spans 50,000 to 80,000 clones, 95% to 97% being singletons. The sequenced cases were selected for having the highest brain T cell transcript signatures. Pre-surgery treatment included at least one anti-epileptic drug. The source was peripheral blood, collected at surgery. This TCR derives from a boy younger than two with focal cortical dysplasia and intractable seizures. The rearrangement links TRBV6-5 to TRBJ2-3; D is uncertain. The CDR3: CASSYRVTDTQYF. The CDR3, as DNA: TGTGCCAGCAGTTACAGGGTCACAGATACGCAGTATTTT.